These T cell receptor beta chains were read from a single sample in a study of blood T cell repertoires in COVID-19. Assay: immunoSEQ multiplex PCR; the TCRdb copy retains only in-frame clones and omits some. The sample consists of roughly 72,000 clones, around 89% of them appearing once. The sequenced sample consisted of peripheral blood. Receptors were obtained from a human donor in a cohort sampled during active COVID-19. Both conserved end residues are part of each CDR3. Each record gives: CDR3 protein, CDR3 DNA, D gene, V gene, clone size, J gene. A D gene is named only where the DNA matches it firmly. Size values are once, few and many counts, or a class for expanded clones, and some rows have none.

CASSAPLGRAYNEQFF	TGTGCCAGCAGTGCCCCCTTGGGGAGGGCCTACAATGAGCAGTTCTTC	TRBD2	TRBV2	NA	TRBJ2-1
CASSPTSGGGGSYNEQFF	TGTGCCAGCTCACCAACCTCTGGGGGGGGCGGATCCTACAATGAGCAGTTCTTC	NA	TRBV18	NA	TRBJ2-1
CASSLGRGYEQYF	TGTGCCAGCAGTTTGGGTCGGGGATACGAGCAGTACTTC	NA	TRBV28	NA	TRBJ2-7
CASSEGRGVYGYTF	TGCGCCAGCAGTGAGGGCCGGGGGGTCTATGGCTACACCTTC	NA	TRBV10-2	once	TRBJ1-2
CAISEDKEIIGYTF	TGTGCCATCAGTGAGGACAAGGAAATAATTGGCTACACCTTC	NA	TRBV10-3	once	TRBJ1-2
CASSTGTSGRANEQYF	TGTGCCAGCAGCACCGGGACTAGCGGGAGGGCCAACGAGCAGTACTTC	TRBD2	TRBV7-2	NA	TRBJ2-7
CASSIGRGYSGNTIYF	TGTGCCAGTAGTATAGGTCGAGGGTACTCTGGAAACACCATATATTTT	NA	TRBV19	NA	TRBJ1-3
CASSVASGFYNEQFF	TGTGCCAGCAGCGTAGCTAGCGGCTTCTACAATGAGCAGTTCTTC	TRBD2	TRBV9	once	TRBJ2-1
CASLPGLAAQETQYF	TGCGCCAGCTTACCGGGACTAGCGGCCCAAGAGACCCAGTACTTC	TRBD2	TRBV10-2	NA	TRBJ2-5
CASSRYRDSNQPQHF	TGTGCCAGTAGCCGTTACAGGGATAGCAATCAGCCCCAGCATTTT	NA	TRBV19	NA	TRBJ1-5
CASNPGTGNNEQFF	TGTGCCAGCAACCCCGGGACAGGGAACAATGAGCAGTTCTTC	TRBD1	TRBV11-2	many	TRBJ2-1
CASSWRSGVSTDTQYF	TGTGCCAGCAGCTGGAGGAGCGGGGTCAGCACAGATACGCAGTATTTT	TRBD2	TRBV5-4	NA	TRBJ2-3
CASSLSPRGTEAFF	TGTGCCAGCAGTTTATCTCCCAGGGGTACTGAAGCTTTCTTT	NA	TRBV27	NA	TRBJ1-1
CASSLDGGGYGYTF	TGCGCCAGCAGCTTGGATGGGGGCGGCTATGGCTACACCTTC	NA	TRBV5-1	NA	TRBJ1-2
CASSYGRGPSYEQYF	TGTGCCAGCAGTTACGGCAGGGGACCTTCCTACGAGCAGTACTTC	NA	TRBV6-5	NA	TRBJ2-7
CASSESAGGLSEQFF	TGCGCCAGCAGTGAGTCGGCGGGGGGTCTCAGTGAGCAGTTCTTC	TRBD2	TRBV10-1	NA	TRBJ2-1
CASSLSGQPNTEAFF	TGTGCCAGCAGCTTAAGTGGACAGCCGAACACTGAAGCTTTCTTT	NA	TRBV7-2	NA	TRBJ1-1